Following are 27 T cell receptor beta chains from one sample sequenced in a study of Ad26.COV2.S vaccination and SARS-CoV-2 variants. The treatment here: around 19 received Ad26.COV2.S at low or high dose, single or two shots; about 5 received placebo; per-sample allocation not given. Vaccine and placebo recipients were sampled on day 63 after the first injection. The table came from immunoSEQ multiplex PCR; TCRdb's copy has only in-frame clones and leaves some out. The top ten clones hold 3.6% of a sample with 350,000 to 500,000 clones, roughly 90% of them seen once. Sequenced here: peripheral blood, sampled in a trial of Ad26.COV2.S vaccine versus placebo. The receptor set was obtained from a person aged 18-60 years who received the Ad26.COV2.S COVID-19 vaccine or a placebo.

The chain recombines TRBV5-5 with TRBJ1-1, with 9 bases aligning to TRBD1. Germline V lookup: CDR1 SGHKS, CDR2 YYEKEE (reference sequence). With 3 bases clipped from V and 5 bases from J, the junction kept 5 bases outside the gene matches. This CDR3 comprises 14 residues. This chain's CDR3 is CASSWGTGKTEAFF. As DNA, the CDR3 is TGTGCCAGCAGCTGGGGGACAGGGAAGACTGAAGCTTTCTTT.

The V gene is TRBV7-2, the J gene TRBJ2-6; TRBD1 agrees at 8 bases. CDR3 size: 17 residues. CDR1 and CDR2 (germline): SGHTA, FQGNSA. Losses at the gene ends were 1 base for V and 2 bases for J; bases not matched to a gene: 4. The CDR3 coding sequence is TGTGCCAGCAGCTTAGGGTACAGGGGGGCTGGGGCCAACGTCCTGACTTTC. Translating it yields CASSLGYRGAGANVLTF.

J is TRBJ1-5 and V is TRBV7-8, with 9 bases matching TRBD1. With 4 bases clipped from V and 2 bases from J, the junction kept 3 bases outside the gene matches. Germline CDR1 is SGHVS and CDR2 is FQNEAQ. The CDR3 consists of 15 residues. CDR3 amino acids: CASSWTGAGNQPQHF. CDR3 coding DNA: TGTGCCAGCAGCTGGACAGGGGCTGGCAATCAGCCCCAGCATTTT.

The V gene is TRBV4-3, the J gene TRBJ2-7, with 13 bases identical to TRBD2. CDR1 LGHNA and CDR2 YSLEER come from the germline V gene. This CDR3 region has 15 residues. The J segment lost 5 bases and the V segment lost 2 bases, leaving 3 bases of the junction unmatched. In DNA form, the CDR3 reads TGCGCCAGCAGCCAACAACTAGCGGGGGGGAACGAGCAGTACTTC. Protein sequence: CASSQQLAGGNEQYF.

The chain links TRBV5-5 to TRBJ2-7, with 9 bases fitting TRBD2. Germline V lookup: CDR1 SGHKS, CDR2 YYEKEE (reference sequence). After removal of 3 bases from V and 7 bases from J, the junction contained 26 bases not matched to a gene. The CDR3 runs to 20 residues. CDR3 loop: CASSWGPGLGSGGPAREQYF. The CDR3 nucleotides read TGTGCCAGCAGCTGGGGCCCGGGCCTCGGTAGCGGGGGCCCCGCACGAGAGCAGTACTTC. Full variable domain (remainder filled in from reference TRBV5-5 and TRBJ2-7): DAGVTQSPTHLIKTRGQQVTLRCSPISGHKSVSWYQQVLGQGPQFIFQYYEKEERGRGNFPDRFSARQFPNYSSELNVNALLLGDSALYLCASSWGPGLGSGGPAREQYFGPGTRLTVT.

This chain connects TRBV10-3 to TRBJ1-6; D remains unclear. The V gene lost 7 bases and the J gene lost 8 bases, with 9 bases spanning the gap. The CDR3 loop spans 12 amino acids. CDR1 and CDR2 from the germline V gene are ENHRY and SYGVKD. CDR3 DNA sequence: TGTGCCATCACGGACGCCTATTCACCCCTCCACTTT. Its translation is CAITDAYSPLHF.

The chain has TRBV7-8 and TRBJ1-1, with a possible D match to TRBD1 (6 bases). Trimming pared 0 bases from V and 3 bases from J, leaving 17 bases between. Germline V CDR1 and CDR2: SGHVS, FQNEAQ. The CDR3 is 17 amino acids. CDR3 residues: CASSLATYRERDTEAFF. For the CDR3, the DNA is TGTGCCAGCAGCTTAGCGACCTACAGGGAGAGGGACACTGAAGCTTTCTTT. Full variable domain (remainder filled in from reference TRBV7-8 and TRBJ1-1): GAGVSQSPRYKVAKRGQDVALRCDPISGHVSLFWYQQALGQGPEFLTYFQNEAQLDKSGLPSDRFFAERPEGSVSTLKIQRTQQEDSAVYLCASSLATYRERDTEAFFGQGTRLTVV.

This chain joins TRBV4-1 and TRBJ1-2; D is ambiguous. The germline gives CDR1 MGHRA, CDR2 YSYEKL. The length of the CDR3 is 19 residues. V lost 0 bases and J 0 bases, leaving 20 bases between the germline ends. The CDR3 reads CASSQERVLGGFPNYGYTF. Written as DNA, the CDR3 is TGCGCCAGCAGCCAAGAGAGGGTTCTAGGCGGGTTCCCTAACTATGGCTACACCTTC.

The gene calls are TRBV6-5 and TRBJ2-2; 7 nucleotides match TRBD1. The V gene's germline CDR1 is MNHEY and CDR2 SVGAGI. The trim removed 1 base at V and 7 bases at J, leaving 9 bases unmatched. This CDR3 contains 16 residues. CDR3 DNA sequence: TGTGCCAGCAGTTACTTTTTAAGGGGGCGGCGCGGGGAGCTGTTTTTT. Translating gives CASSYFLRGRRGELFF.

In its sample, this clone was seen once. The V gene is TRBV5-6, the J gene TRBJ1-1, with D perhaps TRBD1 (6 bases). The V end was cut by 2 bases, the J end by 4 bases, with 15 bases between. The V gene's germline CDR1 is SGHDT and CDR2 YYEEEE. The CDR3 runs to 15 residues. The CDR3: CASSFAQGLVTEAFF. Here the CDR3 DNA reads TGTGCCAGCAGCTTTGCACAGGGTCTAGTCACTGAAGCTTTCTTT. Using reference TRBV5-6 and TRBJ1-1 for the parts outside the CDR3, the full variable domain is DAGVTQSPTHLIKTRGQQVTLRCSPKSGHDTVSWYQQALGQGPQFIFQYYEEEERQRGNFPDRFSGHQFPNYSSELNVNALLLGDSALYLCASSFAQGLVTEAFFGQGTRLTVV.

The chain is built from TRBV6-6 and TRBJ1-1; a possible D gene is TRBD1 (6 bases). Trimming left V 0 bases short and J 6 bases short, with 14 bases between. There are 15 residues in the CDR3. The germline CDR1 and CDR2 sequences are MNHNY and SVGAGI (reference sequence). In DNA, the CDR3 is TGTGCCAGCAGTTACTCGAGCGGCCCAGGGGCTGAAGCTTTCTTT. Protein: CASSYSSGPGAEAFF.

The chain combines TRBV18 with TRBJ2-7; the D gene could be TRBD1 or TRBD2 (5 bases each). Germline CDR1 reads KGHSH; CDR2 reads LQKENI. V lost 2 bases and J 3 bases, leaving 11 bases between the germline ends. The CDR3 runs 14 residues. The CDR3 DNA reads TGTGCCAGCTCACCAGGGGGACCGTTCTACGAGCAGTACTTC. It encodes CASSPGGPFYEQYF.

The V and J genes are TRBV7-3 and TRBJ2-3; 16 bases align to TRBD2. Germline CDR1 SGHTA, CDR2 FQGTGA. CDR3 length: 19 amino acids. V shed 4 bases and J 2 bases; nucleotides not matched to a gene: 9. The CDR3 sequence is CASSSGTSGGAGLTDTQYF. As DNA, the CDR3 is TGTGCCAGCAGCTCTGGGACTAGCGGGGGGGCCGGACTCACAGATACGCAGTATTTT. The full variable domain, completed using reference TRBV7-3 and TRBJ2-3, is GAGVSQTPSNKVTEKGKYVELRCDPISGHTALYWYRQSLGQGPEFLIYFQGTGAADDSGLPNDRFFAVRPEGSVSTLKIQRTERGDSAVYLCASSSGTSGGAGLTDTQYFGPGTRLTVL.

This CDR3 reads CASSEGQIYTDTQYF. The CDR3 DNA reads TGTGCCAGCAGTGAAGGACAGATTTACACAGATACGCAGTATTTT. The chain employs TRBV2 and TRBJ2-3; possibly TRBD1 for D (5 bases). V was trimmed by 1 base and J by 2 bases, leaving 10 bases between them. This CDR3 is 15 amino acids long. Germline lookup yields CDR1 SNHLY and CDR2 FYNNEI.

The chain joins TRBV19 to TRBJ1-4, with D hard to call. The CDR3 runs 18 residues. Germline CDR1 and CDR2: LNHDA and SQIVND (reference sequence). Deletions cut 1 base from V and 8 bases from J, with 23 bases between. The CDR3: CASSIVHDGRRFGEKLFF. The CDR3 nucleotides read TGTGCCAGTAGTATAGTACACGACGGTCGGCGATTTGGGGAAAAACTGTTTTTT.

V usage is TRBV11-2 and J usage is TRBJ2-4; weak D call: TRBD1 (5 bases). Germline assignment: CDR1 SGHAT and CDR2 FQNNGV. This CDR3 spans 16 amino acids. V lost 0 bases and J lost 7, with 16 bases in between. The CDR3 here is CASSLDQTDLGNIQYF. The DNA of the CDR3 is TGTGCCAGCAGCTTAGATCAGACAGACCTTGGGAACATTCAGTACTTC.

The chain couples TRBV21-1 to TRBJ1-2; no DNA check was done on the table's D call, TRBD1. TRBV21-1 is listed as a pseudogene. The CDR3 runs to 15 residues. CDR3 loop: CASSIRDSENYGYTF. Written as DNA, the CDR3 is TGTGCCAGCAGCATACGGGACAGCGAGAACTATGGCTACACCTTC.

This chain joins TRBV27 and TRBJ2-2, with unresolved D. Germline V gene sequence: CDR1 MNHEY, CDR2 SMNVEV (reference sequence). The CDR3 contains 13 residues. V was shortened by 2 bases and J by 4 bases, with 5 bases between the two germline ends. CDR3 coding DNA: TGTGCCAGCAGTTTAGGGCTCACCGGGGAGCTGTTTTTT. Protein product: CASSLGLTGELFF.

The chain joins TRBV9 to TRBJ2-7, with 7 bases fitting TRBD1. The germline V gene has CDR1 SGDLS and CDR2 YYNGEE. This CDR3 has 15 residues. Unmatched junction bases numbered 8, after V lost 4 bases and J lost 1 base. CDR3 in DNA: TGTGCCAGCAGCCCCGGGGACAGTTGGTCCTACGAGCAGTACTTC. It yields the protein CASSPGDSWSYEQYF.

J is TRBJ2-7 and V is TRBV27; the match to TRBD1 covers 10 bases. CDR1 is MNHEY and CDR2 is SMNVEV in the germline V gene (reference sequence). J was trimmed by 6 bases and V by 6 bases; bases with no gene match: 2. The CDR3 sequence is 12 residues long. CDR3 coding DNA: TGTGCCAGCAGCTGGACAGGGGGCGAGCAGTACTTC. It is translated as CASSWTGGEQYF.

The chain uses TRBV19 and TRBJ2-1; D might be TRBD1 (5 bases). Deletions cut 6 bases from V and 5 bases from J, with 14 bases between. The CDR3 runs to 14 residues. CDR1 is LNHDA, CDR2 SQIVND, per germline (reference sequence). The CDR3 sequence is CASRARGQNNEQFF. The CDR3 bases are TGTGCCAGTAGGGCGAGAGGACAAAACAATGAGCAGTTCTTC.

The gene calls are TRBV5-4 and TRBJ2-7; D gene ambiguous. V was pared by 1 base and J by 5 bases, with 7 bases between. The CDR3 covers 12 residues. Germline V gene sequence: CDR1 SGHNT, CDR2 YYREEE (reference sequence). The CDR3 bases are TGTGCCAGCAGCTTGTCCCGTGACGAGCAGTACTTC. This translates into CASSLSRDEQYF.

This clone was counted once. The genes are TRBV5-4 and TRBJ1-3; D is ambiguous. The germline V and J ends were trimmed by 7 bases and 0 bases, with 14 bases remaining between them. Germline V gene sequence: CDR1 SGHNT, CDR2 YYREEE (reference sequence). This CDR3 comprises 15 residues. CDR3 sequence reads: CASSPDMSSGNTIYF. CDR3 DNA: TGTGCCAGCTCTCCCGACATGAGCTCTGGAAACACCATATATTTT.

This sequence joins TRBV5-1 and TRBJ2-1; 15 bases agree with TRBD2. From germline, CDR1 is SGHRS and CDR2 YFSETQ. CDR3 size: 17 residues. Trimming at V came to 4 bases and at J to 7 bases, leaving 9 bases not matched to a gene. The CDR3 region is CASSPGLAGGLGNEQFF. The CDR3 nucleotides are TGCGCCAGCAGCCCCGGACTAGCGGGGGGGCTAGGGAATGAGCAGTTCTTC.

DNA for the CDR3: TGTGCCAGCAGCTTGTACAGAGACTATGGCTACACCTTC. Translation gives CASSLYRDYGYTF. This rearrangement joins TRBV5-6 to TRBJ1-2, with D unclear. The CDR3 runs to 13 residues. The germline V and J ends were trimmed by 1 base and 3 bases, with 7 bases remaining between them. The germline gives CDR1 SGHDT, CDR2 YYEEEE.

The chain recombines TRBV5-4 with TRBJ2-7; D may be TRBD2 (6 bases). Trimming pared 4 bases from V and 2 bases from J, leaving 10 bases between. The CDR3 covers 13 residues. CDR1 and CDR2 (germline): SGHNT, YYREEE (reference sequence). The CDR3 loop is CASSAGLTYEQYF. The CDR3 nucleotides read TGTGCCAGCAGCGCGGGACTCACCTACGAGCAGTACTTC.

The gene calls are TRBV10-1 and TRBJ2-5; 8 nucleotides agree with TRBD2. The CDR3 spans 15 residues. V shed 2 bases and J 5 bases; nucleotides not matched to a gene: 7. Germline values: CDR1 WNHNN, CDR2 SYGVQD (reference sequence). The CDR3 region has the DNA TGCGCCAGCAGTGAGACGATTAGCGGGGAGGAGACCCAGTACTTC. This translates into CASSETISGEETQYF.